This passage covers 30 T cell receptor beta chains from one sample sequenced in a study of blood T cell repertoires in COVID-19. TCRdb's table, derived via immunoSEQ multiplex PCR, lists solely in-frame clones and lacks some. Among about 160,000 clones listed, around 83% were seen once. Sequenced sample: peripheral blood. The receptor source for this set is a man in his forties with acute or convalescent COVID-19.

V gene TRBV7-2 combines with J gene TRBJ2-2; D not certain. Germline values: CDR1 SGHTA, CDR2 FQGNSA. Trimming removed 5 bases from V and 5 bases from J, with 9 bases in between. This CDR3 is built from 13 residues. This chain's CDR3 is CASSPNPTGELFF. Here the CDR3 DNA reads TGTGCCAGCAGCCCAAATCCAACCGGGGAGCTGTTTTTT.

This chain uses TRBV5-1 with TRBJ2-7; perhaps TRBD2 as D (6 bases). V lost 2 bases and J lost 0, with 9 bases in between. The CDR3 runs 14 residues. The germline V gene encodes CDR1 SGHRS and CDR2 YFSETQ. This chain's CDR3 is CASSFGGSSYEQYF. CDR3 sequence (DNA): TGCGCCAGCAGCTTTGGGGGGAGCTCCTACGAGCAGTACTTC.

DNA of the CDR3: TGTGCCAGCTCACGCCAACGCGACAGCTTGAACACTGAAGCTTTCTTT. The encoded protein is CASSRQRDSLNTEAFF. The chain is built from TRBV18 and TRBJ1-1; a weak D match, TRBD1 (5 bases). This CDR3 has 16 amino acids. The V gene lost 4 bases and the J gene lost 0 bases, with 15 bases spanning the gap. Looked up from germline, CDR1 is KGHSH and CDR2 is LQKENI.

The chain is built from TRBV24-1 and TRBJ1-1; a possible D gene is TRBD1 (6 bases). The CDR3 length is 15 residues. Germline V gene lookup returns CDR1 KGHDR and CDR2 SFDVKD. V lost 5 bases, J lost 0 bases, and 12 bases lay in between. This chain's CDR3 is CATSAGTMMNTEAFF. The CDR3 bases are TGTGCCACCAGTGCCGGGACAATGATGAACACTGAAGCTTTCTTT.

This clone occurred a few times. The chain recombines TRBV27 with TRBJ1-1; D may be TRBD1 (5 bases). CDR3 length equals 15 residues. V was shortened by 4 bases and J by 1 base, with 13 bases between the two germline ends. CDR1 is MNHEY, CDR2 SMNVEV, per germline (reference sequence). This chain's CDR3 is CASSSRRARNTEAFF. CDR3 sequence (DNA): TGTGCCAGCAGTTCGCGCAGGGCCCGGAACACTGAAGCTTTCTTT.

The chain carries TRBV19 and TRBJ2-1, with D possibly TRBD2 on 5 matching bases. CDR3 size: 14 residues. The ends were cut back, 5 bases at V and 3 bases at J, with 11 bases in the middle. The germline V gene encodes CDR1 LNHDA and CDR2 SQIVND (reference sequence). The CDR3: CASSPAGGYNEQFF. CDR3 in DNA: TGTGCCAGTAGTCCGGCAGGAGGCTACAATGAGCAGTTCTTC.

This clone was seen once. The chain recombines TRBV7-8 with TRBJ1-5, with D hard to call. Germline values: CDR1 SGHVS, CDR2 FQNEAQ. The CDR3 contains 13 residues. Trimming took 4 bases from V and 4 from J, leaving 8 bases between them. As DNA, the CDR3 is TGTGCCAGCAGCTCAGGACTGAATCAGCCCCAGCATTTT. Amino acid sequence: CASSSGLNQPQHF.

This rearrangement joins TRBV6-1 to TRBJ2-1; perhaps TRBD2 as D (6 bases). The CDR3 contains 16 residues. The germline V gene encodes CDR1 MNHNS and CDR2 SASEGT. The germline V and J ends were trimmed by 1 base and 6 bases, with 16 bases remaining between them. The CDR3 DNA reads as TGTGCCAGCAGTGAAGGGGGGACTCTTGTTCGCAATGAGCAGTTCTTC. Protein: CASSEGGTLVRNEQFF.

This clone appeared once. The genes are TRBV5-1 and TRBJ2-5, with a tentative D call TRBD2 (5 bases). The CDR3 is made up of 14 amino acids. V was pared by 4 bases and J by 7 bases, with 17 bases between. From germline, CDR1 is SGHRS and CDR2 YFSETQ. This chain's CDR3 is CASSANREGGTQYF. The CDR3 nucleotides read TGCGCCAGCAGCGCGAATCGAGAGGGCGGGACCCAGTACTTC.

V gene TRBV7-8 combines with J gene TRBJ1-2, with TRBD1 as a possible D gene (6 bases). Deletions cut 6 bases from V and 6 bases from J, with 26 bases between. The CDR3 is made up of 17 amino acids. Germline lookup yields CDR1 SGHVS and CDR2 FQNEAQ. This chain's CDR3 is CASSSLGVGAGNNGYTF. The CDR3 nucleotides read TGTGCCAGCAGTTCCCTCGGGGTGGGGGCAGGGAATAATGGCTACACCTTC. The full variable domain, in which reference TRBV7-8 and TRBJ1-2 provide the parts outside the CDR3, is GAGVSQSPRYKVAKRGQDVALRCDPISGHVSLFWYQQALGQGPEFLTYFQNEAQLDKSGLPSDRFFAERPEGSVSTLKIQRTQQEDSAVYLCASSSLGVGAGNNGYTFGSGTRLTVV.

The chain uses TRBV3-1 (or the pseudogene TRBV3-2) and TRBJ1-1, with D tentatively TRBD1 (6 bases). Per the germline V gene, CDR1 is LGHDT and CDR2 is YNNKEL (reference sequence). The V end was cut by 0 bases, the J end by 4 bases, with 12 bases between. The CDR3 consists of 15 residues. The CDR3 nucleotides read TGTGCCAGCAGCCAAGAGGCAGGGGTGAGCACTGAAGCTTTCTTT. Translation gives CASSQEAGVSTEAFF.

This clone was observed a few times. V is TRBV2 and J is TRBJ1-5; no definite D call. The germline V gene has CDR1 SNHLY and CDR2 FYNNEI. The CDR3 is 14 residues long. V was shortened by 7 bases and J by 3 bases, with 13 bases between the two germline ends. The CDR3 nucleotides read TGTGCCAGCATGACGGGTCAGACCAATCAGCCCCAGCATTTT. It yields the protein CASMTGQTNQPQHF.

The J gene is TRBJ2-3, the V gene TRBV9; TRBD2 aligns across 7 bases. V gave up 4 bases and J gave up 3 bases; unmatched junction bases: 11. This CDR3 region has 16 residues. Germline values: CDR1 SGDLS, CDR2 YYNGEE. The CDR3 spells CASSQGGSAATDTQYF. The CDR3 DNA follows: TGTGCCAGCAGCCAGGGAGGGAGTGCGGCAACAGATACGCAGTATTTT.

This chain uses TRBV4-1 with TRBJ1-4; TRBD1 aligns across 8 bases. From germline, CDR1 is MGHRA and CDR2 YSYEKL. This CDR3 has 15 residues. V lost 3 bases to trimming and J lost 4 bases; unmatched junction nucleotides: 4. As DNA, the CDR3 is TGCGCCAGCAGCCAGGTCACAGGGGGTAATGAAAAACTGTTTTTT. It translates to CASSQVTGGNEKLFF.

This clone appeared a single time. This chain uses TRBV5-4 with TRBJ1-3; 7 nucleotides agree with TRBD1. This CDR3 is built from 14 residues. J lost 4 bases, V lost 1 base, and 2 bases had no gene match. The germline CDR1 and CDR2 sequences are SGHNT and YYREEE (reference sequence). CDR3 DNA: TGTGCCAGCAGCTTGCAGGGGGTCGGAAACACCATATATTTT. As protein: CASSLQGVGNTIYF.

CDR3 region: CASSSYLQGTGNEQFF. In DNA, the CDR3 is TGTGCCAGCAGCTCCTACTTACAGGGGACGGGGAATGAGCAGTTCTTC. The chain employs TRBV11-3 and TRBJ2-1; 7 nucleotides match TRBD1. The CDR3 consists of 16 residues. Germline V gene sequence: CDR1 SGHNT, CDR2 YENEEA. Trimming removed 4 bases from V and 7 bases from J; junction bases left unmatched: 13.

CDR3: CASRQGTGGEKLFF. DNA for the CDR3: TGTGCCAGCAGACAGGGGACAGGGGGAGAAAAACTGTTTTTT. The chain uses TRBV27 and TRBJ1-4; TRBD1 agrees at 11 bases. The V gene's germline CDR1 is MNHEY and CDR2 SMNVEV (reference sequence). With 6 bases clipped from V and 8 bases from J, the junction kept 5 bases outside the gene matches. The CDR3 loop spans 14 amino acids.

The V and J genes are TRBV28 and TRBJ2-3, with 9 bases fitting TRBD2. Looked up from germline, CDR1 is MDHEN and CDR2 is SYDVKM. J was trimmed by 4 bases and V by 3 bases; bases with no gene match: 5. The CDR3 contains 15 residues. The DNA of the CDR3 is TGTGCCAGCAGTTTCGGCGGGGGGGCTGCAGATACGCAGTATTTT. Translation: CASSFGGGAADTQYF.

This clone has just one count. This sequence joins TRBV11-2 and TRBJ2-2, with 12 bases lining up with TRBD1. CDR1 and CDR2 from the germline V gene are SGHAT and FQNNGV. With 1 base clipped from V and 7 bases from J, the junction kept 4 bases outside the gene matches. CDR3 length: 16 amino acids. The CDR3 DNA reads as TGTGCCAGCAGCTTAGCCGGGACAGGGGGCATCGGGGAGCTGTTTTTT. Protein product: CASSLAGTGGIGELFF.

The count of this clone is one. The chain uses TRBV6-2 or TRBV6-3 and TRBJ1-2; D is unclear. The CDR3 runs 14 residues. Trimming pared 5 bases from V and 8 bases from J, leaving 18 bases between. From germline, CDR1 is MNHEY and CDR2 SVGEGT. CDR3 DNA sequence: TGTGCCAGCAGTGAGGAGGGCGGAGGCTGGGGCTACACCTTC. It yields the protein CASSEEGGGWGYTF.

The rearrangement joins TRBV6-2 or TRBV6-3 to TRBJ2-3; D perhaps matches TRBD2 (5 bases). The CDR3 consists of 15 residues. Germline V gene sequence: CDR1 MNHEY, CDR2 SVGEGT. V lost 2 bases and J 0 bases, leaving 9 bases between the germline ends. CDR3 coding DNA: TGTGCCAGCAGTTACGGAGGTTCTAGCACAGATACGCAGTATTTT. This encodes CASSYGGSSTDTQYF.

This clone was counted once. The chain combines TRBV5-4 with TRBJ1-2, with D maybe TRBD1 (5 bases). The length of the CDR3 is 14 residues. Trimming took 0 bases from V and 5 from J, leaving 11 bases between them. The V gene's germline CDR1 is SGHNT and CDR2 YYREEE (reference sequence). The CDR3 protein is CASSLGQPLYGYTF. The CDR3 DNA reads TGTGCCAGCAGCTTGGGACAGCCCCTATATGGCTACACCTTC.

This chain joins TRBV5-5 and TRBJ1-2; D is possibly TRBD1 (6 bases). Germline V gives CDR1 SGHKS, CDR2 YYEKEE (reference sequence). V gave up 5 bases and J gave up 0 bases, with 14 bases separating them. The length of the CDR3 is 15 residues. The CDR3 DNA sequence: TGTGCCAGCAGAGAACAGGGAACTACTAACTATGGCTACACCTTC. As protein: CASREQGTTNYGYTF.

V usage is TRBV6-5 and J usage is TRBJ2-3; D call uncertain. This CDR3 comprises 11 residues. CDR1 and CDR2 from the germline V gene are MNHEY and SVGAGI. V was trimmed by 7 bases and J by 5 bases, leaving 7 bases between them. In DNA form, the CDR3 reads TGTGCCAGCACGATCGGAGATACGCAGTATTTT. Translation gives CASTIGDTQYF.

This chain uses TRBV24-1 with TRBJ1-4; 7 bases line up with TRBD1. The CDR3 is 15 amino acids. The V and J ends lost 5 bases and 6 bases, in that order; junction bases with no gene match: 8. Germline CDR1 KGHDR, CDR2 SFDVKD. CDR3 nucleotide sequence: TGTGCCACCAGTGCGGGGCAGGGGGGACATGAAAAACTGTTTTTT. Translated: CATSAGQGGHEKLFF.

The CDR3 sequence is CAWSVLGGRTEAFF. Here the CDR3 DNA reads TGTGCCTGGAGTGTATTGGGGGGGCGGACTGAAGCTTTCTTT. The chain recombines TRBV30 with TRBJ1-1; perhaps TRBD1 as D (6 bases). Trimming pared 0 bases from V and 5 bases from J, leaving 13 bases between. CDR3 length equals 14 residues. Germline CDR1 is GTSNPN and CDR2 is SVGIG (reference sequence).

The gene calls are TRBV6-5 and TRBJ1-4; D is unresolved. V was clipped by 0 bases and J by 7 bases, with 15 bases between them. Germline V gives CDR1 MNHEY, CDR2 SVGAGI. This CDR3 spans 16 amino acids. The CDR3 protein is CASSYSRYSLAEKLFF. CDR3 coding DNA: TGTGCCAGCAGTTACTCGCGATACTCGCTTGCTGAAAAACTGTTTTTT.

V usage is TRBV5-5 and J usage is TRBJ2-7, with 9 bases aligning to TRBD1. Trimming cost V 2 bases and J 3 bases; bases outside gene matches: 3. This CDR3 has 14 amino acids. CDR1 SGHKS and CDR2 YYEKEE come from the germline V gene (reference sequence). CDR3 in amino acids: CASSFGDRDYEQYF. CDR3 coding DNA: TGTGCCAGCAGCTTTGGGGACAGGGACTACGAGCAGTACTTC. Variable domain in full (rest from reference TRBV5-5 and TRBJ2-7): DAGVTQSPTHLIKTRGQQVTLRCSPISGHKSVSWYQQVLGQGPQFIFQYYEKEERGRGNFPDRFSARQFPNYSSELNVNALLLGDSALYLCASSFGDRDYEQYFGPGTRLTVT.

J is TRBJ1-2 and V is TRBV27; D remains unclear. Germline values: CDR1 MNHEY, CDR2 SMNVEV (reference sequence). The V end lost 2 bases, the J end lost 8 bases, and 27 bases lay between the germline ends. The CDR3 contains 18 residues. This chain's CDR3 is CASSLHAGASTLAGGYTF. CDR3 DNA sequence: TGTGCCAGCAGTTTACACGCCGGCGCGAGTACATTGGCAGGAGGCTACACCTTC.

The CDR3 bases are TGTGCCAGCAGCGTATCGGGGGGCTCCTACAATGAGCAGTTCTTC. Amino acid sequence: CASSVSGGSYNEQFF. The chain is built from TRBV9 and TRBJ2-1, with 7 bases that match TRBD2. Per germline, CDR1 SGDLS and CDR2 YYNGEE. Trimming removed 1 base from V and 0 bases from J; junction bases left unmatched: 1. The CDR3 spans 15 residues.